The 13 T cell receptor beta chains given below trace back to one sample, sequenced in a study of shared clonotypes between healthy human individuals (dated by TCRdb to the early 2020s). CD8 naive samples were CD45RO-negative cells positively selected for CCR7, giving a CD45RA+CCR7+ population that excluded TemRA cells. The library was built by means of the immunoSEQ multiplex PCR assay. This is the immuneACCESS table as TCRdb keeps it, with only in-frame sequences that have V and J called. A part of the clones is gone; compared with another copy, unresolved V genes explain less than half, and the rest is unexplained. Here the sample has about 2 million clones; about 95% occur a single time. Roughly 1% of the sample lies in the top ten. The sample comprised naive CD8+ T cells sorted from blood. The cell subset or site label, read with the paper, signifies: CD45RA+CCR7+. The receptors derive from a young man in good health.

This clone was seen just once. Other DNA sequences within the sample encode an identical CDR3. The chain has TRBV13 and TRBJ1-1; maybe TRBD1 (5 bases). Germline-derived CDR1 and CDR2 are PRHDT and FYEKMQ (reference sequence). V lost 5 bases to trimming and J lost 4 bases, with 8 bases between them. The CDR3 totals 12 residues. DNA for the CDR3: TGTGCCAGCAGCCTAAGGGGCACTGAAGCTTTCTTT. It codes for CASSLRGTEAFF.

The J gene is TRBJ2-1, the V gene TRBV29-1, with 8 positions matching TRBD1. Germline trimming cut 6 bases from V and 2 bases from J; bases unmatched to any gene: 12. Germline lookup yields CDR1 SQVTM and CDR2 ANQGSEA. The CDR3 contains 16 residues. The DNA for the CDR3 is TGCAGCGTGAGCAAATCCGACAGGGGTACCTACAATGAGCAGTTCTTC. Its translation: CSVSKSDRGTYNEQFF.

This rearrangement joins TRBV4-3 to TRBJ2-3, with D hard to call. Germline assignment: CDR1 LGHNA and CDR2 YSLEER. CDR3 length equals 16 residues. The ends were cut back, 7 bases at V and 0 bases at J, with 17 bases in the middle. The CDR3 loop reads CASTPALLGSTDTQYF. Written as DNA, the CDR3 is TGCGCCAGCACTCCCGCCCTGTTGGGGAGCACAGATACGCAGTATTTT.

The genes are TRBV7-9 and TRBJ2-5; TRBD2 matches at 13 bases. Germline values: CDR1 SEHNR, CDR2 FQNEAQ (reference sequence). CDR3 length: 17 amino acids. V was clipped by 4 bases and J by 1 base; unmatched bases: 6. CDR3 DNA sequence: TGTGCCAGCAGCTCAAGACTAGCGGGGGGATCCCAAGAGACCCAGTACTTC. This encodes CASSSRLAGGSQETQYF.

The chain recombines TRBV5-4 with TRBJ1-6; TRBD1 aligns across 7 bases. Germline V CDR1 and CDR2: SGHNT, YYREEE (reference sequence). Losses at the gene ends were 0 bases for V and 7 bases for J; bases not matched to a gene: 10. The CDR3 is 17 amino acids. CDR3 sequence: CASSLGMTGYANSPLHF. The DNA of the CDR3 is TGTGCCAGCAGCTTGGGAATGACAGGGTACGCCAATTCACCCCTCCACTTT. Combining the CDR3 with reference TRBV5-4 and TRBJ1-6 gives the whole variable domain ETGVTQSPTHLIKTRGQQVTLRCSSQSGHNTVSWYQQALGQGPQFIFQYYREEENGRGNFPPRFSGLQFPNYSSELNVNALELDDSALYLCASSLGMTGYANSPLHFGNGTRLTVT.

The chain is built from TRBV5-6 and TRBJ1-1, with D possibly being TRBD1 (6 bases). The CDR3 loop spans 15 amino acids. V dropped 5 bases and J dropped 3 bases, with 17 bases sitting between them. From germline, CDR1 is SGHDT and CDR2 YYEEEE. CDR3 amino acids: CASSQGGGPDTEAFF. The CDR3 region has the DNA TGTGCCAGCAGTCAAGGTGGGGGGCCTGACACTGAAGCTTTCTTT.

The V call is TRBV4-1, the J call TRBJ2-3; D call uncertain. This CDR3 region has 14 residues. Per germline, CDR1 MGHRA and CDR2 YSYEKL. The ends were cut back, 0 bases at V and 2 bases at J, with 6 bases in the middle. CDR3 DNA sequence: TGCGCCAGCAGCCAAGATCAACCCACAGATACGCAGTATTTT. As protein: CASSQDQPTDTQYF.

The chain is built from TRBV4-3 and TRBJ2-2, with 7 bases matching TRBD2. V was clipped by 1 base and J by 1 base; unmatched bases: 6. Germline V gene lookup returns CDR1 LGHNA and CDR2 YSLEER. This CDR3 spans 17 amino acids. The CDR3 sequence: CASSQGLAEENTGELFF. The CDR3 region has the DNA TGCGCCAGCAGCCAAGGCCTAGCGGAAGAGAACACCGGGGAGCTGTTTTTT.

The chain uses TRBV2 and TRBJ2-2; no clear D. Germline CDR1 and CDR2: SNHLY and FYNNEI. The CDR3 spans 14 residues. V was trimmed by 6 bases and J by 6 bases, leaving 14 bases between them. CDR3 loop: CASSPPGGAGELFF. The CDR3 nucleotides are TGTGCCAGCAGCCCGCCCGGTGGGGCCGGGGAGCTGTTTTTT. The complete variable domain, with remaining parts taken from reference TRBV2 and TRBJ2-2, reads EPEVTQTPSHQVTQMGQEVILRCVPISNHLYFYWYRQILGQKVEFLVSFYNNEISEKSEIFDDQFSVERPDGSNFTLKIRSTKLEDSAMYFCASSPPGGAGELFFGEGSRLTVL.

The rearrangement uses TRBV4-1 and TRBJ2-7; possible D gene TRBD2, 6 bases. The CDR3 is made up of 14 amino acids. Trimming left V 1 base short and J 6 bases short, with 13 bases between. Germline loops: CDR1 MGHRA, CDR2 YSYEKL. The CDR3 bases are TGCGCCAGCAGCCAAGTGGAGGGTTTTATCGAGCAGTACTTC. It translates to CASSQVEGFIEQYF.

Points on this clone: The identical CDR3 is also encoded by other nucleotide sequences in the sample. This chain joins TRBV4-1 and TRBJ1-1; D remains unclear. The CDR3 consists of 12 residues. The V gene's germline CDR1 is MGHRA and CDR2 YSYEKL. Trimming stripped 0 bases from V and 5 bases from J, with 4 bases between. This chain's CDR3 is CASSQDDTEAFF. In DNA, the CDR3 is TGCGCCAGCAGCCAAGACGATACTGAAGCTTTCTTT.

Notes on this clone: Other DNA sequences in the same sample also yield this CDR3. This sequence joins TRBV25-1 and TRBJ2-7; D is undetermined. The CDR3 runs to 14 residues. The germline V gene has CDR1 MGHDK and CDR2 SYGVNS. Trimming took off 3 bases at V and 0 bases at J, with 9 bases between the two ends. CDR3 region: CASSELGSSYEQYF. The CDR3 bases are TGTGCCAGCAGTGAGCTAGGCAGCTCCTACGAGCAGTACTTC.

The V gene is TRBV10-1, the J gene TRBJ2-1; the D is unclear. The CDR3 runs to 14 residues. The V and J ends lost 3 bases and 3 bases respectively, with 9 bases between them. CDR1 and CDR2 from the germline V gene are WNHNN and SYGVQD (reference sequence). CDR3 coding DNA: TGCGCCAGCAGTGATCCCCCGAACTACAATGAGCAGTTCTTC. The encoded protein is CASSDPPNYNEQFF.